This T cell receptor (beta chain) was captured in a study of blood T cell repertoires in COVID-19 (dated by TCRdb to 2018 to 2020). Describing the broader study: ImmuneRACE Cohort 3 recovered participants were defined by two consecutive negative NP/OP PCR tests, healthcare professional clearance, or symptom resolution. The samples were drawn from the first 160 participants of the ongoing ImmuneRACE study and from about 1,200 subjects provided by 6 global collaborators. The material from the prospective study consisted of cDNA or gDNA derived from T cells, B-cell-depleted T cells, or PBMCs. The repertoires were released in a freely available public database intended as a resource for research on the immune response to SARS-CoV-2. Samples covering the acute and convalescent phases of COVID-19 were provided by collaborators in the United States, Italy and Spain. Where HLA class I and class II types were available, the types were taken from metadata supplied by the sample provider, not from assay-based typing. Nearly every sample came with metadata listing a de-identified subject ID, COVID-19 status, age in years and sex. The dataset comprised deeply sampled blood TCRbeta repertoires from subjects exposed to, actively infected with, or recovered from COVID-19.

Here is what the overall study found, with its caveats: Clinical and demographic metadata were provided uncurated, with the amount varying by source and participant.

TCRbeta CDR3 regions were amplified from genomic DNA using the immunoSEQ Assay, a bias-controlled multiplex PCR. The paper's data handling went like this. Within the assay, amplification of reference gene primers was used to estimate how many nucleated cells each sample contained. Sequence reads were collapsed and filtered to measure the absolute abundance of every unique TCRbeta CDR3 rearrangement. Productive Simpson clonality was computed per sample as the square root of Simpson's diversity index over productive rearrangements. TCRdb provides this immuneACCESS table in a form limited to in-frame rearrangements. Some clones are lacking; in checked studies, under half of them reflect an unresolved V gene, and why the rest are absent is not known. The V and J calls and clone size are taken from that table; D and trimming were inferred from the DNA. A total of approximately 360,000 clones appear in this sample, around 87% of them only once. Around 2% of the sample rests with the top ten.

In the prospective study, participants were roughly 18 to 100 years old, resided in 24 geographic areas of the United States, and were enrolled through a virtual design. In the prospective study, cohorts were assigned on the basis of participant-reported clinical history obtained from a screening survey and a study questionnaire. In the prospective study, whole blood, serum and a nasopharyngeal or oropharyngeal swab were collected from each participant by mobile phlebotomists. Participants in the prospective study had the option to provide additional blood draws and questionnaires over a roughly 2-month period. Before DNA extraction, blood samples from the prospective study were shipped at room temperature or frozen. Remarks on this clone: The specificity of this receptor is unknown. Base-call qualities are not available, and no considerably larger clone is one nucleotide away.

The CDR3 goes from the cysteine to the phenylalanine over 20 residues. Only the CDR3 part of the read is kept: 60 bases, read in frame from the first base. This chain joins TRBV21-1 to TRBJ2-1; the listed D gene, TRBD2, was not tested against the DNA. TRBV21-1 is shown as a pseudogene. This TCR came from a man aged 35-49 years in a cohort exposed to, infected with or recovered from COVID-19 (not recorded which). Sequencing was carried out using PBMCs or T cells enriched from blood (not recorded which). CDR3 reads: CASSKRAGGIAGHSYNEQFF. Here is the DNA: TGTGCCAGCAGCAAAAGGGCAGGGGGGATAGCGGGACACTCCTACAATGAGCAGTTCTTC.